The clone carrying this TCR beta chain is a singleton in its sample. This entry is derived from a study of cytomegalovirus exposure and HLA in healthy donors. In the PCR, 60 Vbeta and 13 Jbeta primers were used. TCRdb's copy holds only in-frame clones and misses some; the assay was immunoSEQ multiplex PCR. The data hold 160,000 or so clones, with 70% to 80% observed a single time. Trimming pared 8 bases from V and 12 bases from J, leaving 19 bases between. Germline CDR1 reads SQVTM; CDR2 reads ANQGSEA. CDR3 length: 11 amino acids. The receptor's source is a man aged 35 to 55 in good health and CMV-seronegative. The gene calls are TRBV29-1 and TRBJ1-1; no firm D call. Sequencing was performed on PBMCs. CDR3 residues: CSSSLEERTFF. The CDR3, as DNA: TGCAGCTCATCTCTAGAAGAAAGAACTTTCTTT. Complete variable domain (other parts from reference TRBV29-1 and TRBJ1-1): SAVISQKPSRDICQRGTSLTIQCQVDSQVTMMFWYRQQPGQSLTLIATANQGSEATYESGFVIDKFPISRPNLTFSTLTVSNMSPEDSSIYLCSSSLEERTFFGQGTRLTVV.